The rows below give T cell receptor beta chains drawn from one sample of a study of OX40 agonist ivuxolimab in advanced cancers. Clones were read by immunoSEQ multiplex PCR, and TCRdb kept only the in-frame ones, dropping some. The sample lists tens of thousands of clones, approximately 90% seen once, with more than 9.5% in the top ten. Sequenced material: CD4+ or CD8+ T cells sorted from blood, taken in a trial of the OX40 agonist ivuxolimab. The receptors were sampled from an adult with an advanced solid tumor such as melanoma, head and neck, liver or kidney cancer. The conserved cysteine and the conserved F or W are not part of the CDR3 here. Fields, in order: clone size, J gene, V gene, CDR3 protein. Clone size is given for some rows only: seen once, a few or many times, or a class if the clone is expanded.

NA | TRBJ2-5 | TRBV19 | ASSMGRGIPETQY
NA | TRBJ2-7 | TRBV6-5 | ASSYSLRQGVYEQY
NA | TRBJ1-2 | TRBV10-3 | AIRDAQGVEGYT
NA | TRBJ1-4 | TRBV30 | AWTTHLPQGFATNEKLF
once | TRBJ1-5 | TRBV13 | ASSTRTEHNQPQH
NA | TRBJ1-5 | TRBV6-5 | ASSPSGSQPQH
NA | TRBJ2-7 | TRBV19 | ASSLGLAGGLYEQY
NA | TRBJ2-1 | TRBV27 | ASSLYQSGRVENEQF
NA | TRBJ2-1 | TRBV4-1 | ASSQVGRERYNEQF
NA | TRBJ2-1 | TRBV29-1 | SGWARGSGEQF
few | TRBJ2-1 | TRBV12-5 | ASGPRSYGYNEQF
NA | TRBJ2-7 | TRBV6-6 | ASSPGTAYEQY
NA | TRBJ1-5 | TRBV27 | ASSLRASNQPQH
NA | TRBJ2-7 | TRBV7-9 | ASSLATREQY
NA | TRBJ2-5 | TRBV7-9 | ASSLVGGRAETQY
once | TRBJ2-6 | TRBV5-8 | ASSVTGAGNANVLT
NA | TRBJ1-2 | TRBV27 | ASSFGAGDYT
NA | TRBJ1-4 | TRBV9 | ASSVVLRTGYPL
NA | TRBJ1-5 | TRBV6-5 | ASSPGQGARQPQH
NA | TRBJ2-7 | TRBV19 | ATQQGAREQY
NA | TRBJ2-7 | TRBV27 | ASSSPSGRADYEQY
NA | TRBJ1-5 | TRBV18 | ASSPVDRASNQPQH
medium-sized | TRBJ2-7 | TRBV27 | ASSGLAGEAYEQY
NA | TRBJ2-7 | TRBV28 | ASRFRGRGTSGIHEQY
NA | TRBJ1-1 | TRBV7-3 | ASSLLTGGWTEAF
NA | TRBJ2-2 | TRBV25-1 | ASSDFLGPGELF
NA | TRBJ2-1 | TRBV28 | ASSFTAARIPYNEQF
NA | TRBJ2-5 | TRBV6-5 | ASSRYRGLQETQY
NA | TRBJ2-5 | TRBV28 | ASSSPPGRQETQY
once | TRBJ2-3 | TRBV7-9 | ASSERTSGNHTQY
NA | TRBJ2-3 | TRBV7-9 | ASSFPSPRLITDTQY
NA | TRBJ2-5 | TRBV12-5 | ASGGQGAETQY
once | TRBJ1-4 | TRBV13 | ASSLGRATNEKLF
NA | TRBJ2-7 | TRBV29-1 | SVEGVAPYEQY
NA | TRBJ2-5 | TRBV28 | ASSLMMVGSFGETQY
medium-sized | TRBJ2-1 | TRBV4-3 | ASSSQRVAYNEQF
NA | TRBJ2-1 | TRBV9 | ASSVVPIGYEQF
NA | TRBJ2-5 | TRBV12-5 | ASGPPTEETQY
NA | TRBJ2-7 | TRBV7-9 | ASSPTIYEQY
NA | TRBJ2-7 | TRBV7-6 | ASSLGTGAYEQY
NA | TRBJ2-3 | TRBV2 | ASRPGLADTDTQY
NA | TRBJ2-1 | TRBV28 | ASTTDRTYNEQF
NA | TRBJ2-3 | TRBV19 | ASTDTGGGNTQY
NA | TRBJ2-7 | TRBV28 | ASTQDLSTYEQY
NA | TRBJ2-4 | TRBV27 | ASSLRSGVSDIQY
NA | TRBJ2-2 | TRBV7-2 | ASSLGSGAWELF
once | TRBJ2-7 | TRBV19 | ASRDTGLSYEQY
NA | TRBJ2-1 | TRBV19 | ASSIGVYDRVINEQF
NA | TRBJ2-2 | TRBV4-1 | ASSQINIQGGTGELF
NA | TRBJ1-1 | TRBV7-9 | ASTLTTWGDTEAF
NA | TRBJ2-7 | TRBV11-3 | ASSFGTGGSYEQY
NA | TRBJ2-1 | TRBV5-1 | ASSLGLAGVYEQF
NA | TRBJ2-7 | TRBV28 | ASRRIAEQY
NA | TRBJ1-5 | TRBV27 | ASSLGGPGGQPQH
NA | TRBJ2-7 | TRBV11-2 | ASSLGDEQY
NA | TRBJ2-1 | TRBV28 | ASRMGEYNEQF
NA | TRBJ2-1 | TRBV13 | ASSRPLESYNEQF
once | TRBJ2-3 | TRBV10-1 | ASSERVLPTDTQY
NA | TRBJ2-7 | TRBV5-1 | ASSLAWDRTYEQY
NA | TRBJ2-2 | TRBV6-5 | ASSLTQEGGTGELF